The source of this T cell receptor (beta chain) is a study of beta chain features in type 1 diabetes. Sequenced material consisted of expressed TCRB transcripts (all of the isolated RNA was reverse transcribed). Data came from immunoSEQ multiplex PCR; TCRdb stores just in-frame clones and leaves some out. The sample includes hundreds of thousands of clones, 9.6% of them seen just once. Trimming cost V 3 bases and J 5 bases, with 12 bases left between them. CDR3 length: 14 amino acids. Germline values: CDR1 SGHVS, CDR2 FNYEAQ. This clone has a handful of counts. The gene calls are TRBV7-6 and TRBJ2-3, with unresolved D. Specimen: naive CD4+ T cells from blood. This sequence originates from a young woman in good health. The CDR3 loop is CASSFSPVQDTQYF. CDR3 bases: TGTGCCAGCAGCTTTTCCCCCGTACAAGATACGCAGTATTTT.